The next 26 T cell receptor beta chains were all read from a single sample in a study of control samples from healthy donors and cancer patients. The table came from immunoSEQ multiplex PCR; TCRdb's copy has only in-frame clones and leaves some out. The table has 100,000 to 150,000 clones, approximately 92% seen once. Sequenced: PBMCs. The source of these receptors is a man older than 75 with head and neck cancer.

This rearrangement joins TRBV7-9 to TRBJ2-1; 10 nucleotides agree with TRBD2. This CDR3 comprises 15 residues. The trim removed 6 bases at V and 4 bases at J, leaving 6 bases unmatched. The germline gives CDR1 SEHNR, CDR2 FQNEAQ (reference sequence). DNA for the CDR3: TGTGCCAGCAGACTCACTAGCGGGGAGTACAATGAGCAGTTCTTC. As protein: CASRLTSGEYNEQFF.

V is TRBV6-5 and J is TRBJ2-5; the D is unclear. Trimming took 0 bases from V and 2 from J, leaving 10 bases between them. Germline loops: CDR1 MNHEY, CDR2 SVGAGI. This CDR3 has 15 residues. The CDR3 nucleotides read TGTGCCAGCAGTTACTCCGGTTGGCGGCAAGAGACCCAGTACTTC. Translating it yields CASSYSGWRQETQYF.

This clone was seen more than once but under ten times. The chain combines TRBV6-6 with TRBJ2-3; 11 bases are a match to TRBD2. Germline trimming cut 6 bases from V and 9 bases from J; bases unmatched to any gene: 8. The CDR3 is made up of 14 amino acids. Per germline, CDR1 MNHNY and CDR2 SVGAGI (reference sequence). CDR3 bases: TGTGCCAGCAGCACTAGCGGGGGCGGGGGGACGCAGTATTTT. This sequence encodes CASSTSGGGGTQYF.

This clone was picked up a small number of times. The chain recombines TRBV7-2 with TRBJ1-1; 7 bases agree with TRBD1. The CDR3 has 15 amino acids. Germline CDR1 and CDR2: SGHTA and FQGNSA. Trimming at V came to 3 bases and at J to 0 bases, leaving 4 bases not matched to a gene. Here the CDR3 reads CASSFRRGLNTEAFF. CDR3 DNA: TGTGCCAGCAGCTTTCGAAGGGGGCTGAACACTGAAGCTTTCTTT.

This chain uses TRBV9 with TRBJ2-5, with 10 bases that match TRBD2. Per the germline V gene, CDR1 is SGDLS and CDR2 is YYNGEE. The V segment lost 2 bases and the J segment 4 bases; nucleotides outside the gene matches: 5. The CDR3 loop spans 15 amino acids. The CDR3 loop reads CASSVLAGVRETQYF. The CDR3 region has the DNA TGTGCCAGCAGCGTCCTAGCGGGGGTTCGAGAGACCCAGTACTTC.

The CDR3: CASSYKQSYSYEQYF. In DNA, the CDR3 is TGTGCCAGCAGTTACAAGCAGTCCTACTCCTACGAGCAGTACTTC. The chain employs TRBV6-5 and TRBJ2-7; D is uncertain. This CDR3 comprises 15 residues. Looked up from germline, CDR1 is MNHEY and CDR2 is SVGAGI. V was trimmed by 2 bases and J by 0 bases, leaving 11 bases between them.

This chain connects TRBV19 to TRBJ2-7, with 9 bases aligning to TRBD1. Trimming at V came to 10 bases and at J to 4 bases, leaving 8 bases not matched to a gene. CDR3 length equals 13 residues. From germline, CDR1 is LNHDA and CDR2 SQIVND (reference sequence). Here the CDR3 DNA reads TGTGCCACTATGGGACAGGGACTATACGAGCAGTACTTC. Protein sequence: CATMGQGLYEQYF.

In DNA form, the CDR3 reads TGTGCCAGCAGTTACCTACAGCCCAATCAGCCCCAGCATTTT. This translates into CASSYLQPNQPQHF. J is TRBJ1-5 and V is TRBV6-2 or TRBV6-3; no firm D call. Germline lookup yields CDR1 MNHEY and CDR2 SVGEGT. This CDR3 is 14 amino acids long. V lost 2 bases to trimming and J lost 3 bases, with 8 bases between them.

This clone was counted between two and nine times. The V call is TRBV7-2, the J call TRBJ1-5; 8 positions match TRBD1. Looked up from germline, CDR1 is SGHTA and CDR2 is FQGNSA. The length of the CDR3 is 14 residues. With 3 bases clipped from V and 6 bases from J, the junction kept 4 bases outside the gene matches. The CDR3 region is CASSFGQGGQPQHF. The DNA of the CDR3 is TGTGCCAGCAGCTTTGGACAGGGTGGTCAGCCCCAGCATTTT.

V gene TRBV7-9 combines with J gene TRBJ1-5; 9 bases line up with TRBD1. This CDR3 has 14 amino acids. With V trimmed by 6 bases and J by 2 bases, 2 bases remained unmatched. Germline loops: CDR1 SEHNR, CDR2 FQNEAQ (reference sequence). CDR3 in DNA: TGTGCCAGCAGTCGGACAGGGGGCAATCAGCCCCAGCATTTT. It yields the protein CASSRTGGNQPQHF.

The genes are TRBV30 and TRBJ1-6; 7 bases fit TRBD1. The germline V gene has CDR1 GTSNPN and CDR2 SVGIG (reference sequence). The V gene end was trimmed by 4 bases and the J gene end by 6 bases; junction bases not matched to a gene: 6. CDR3 length equals 14 residues. CDR3 amino acids: CAWTPGTVNSPLHF. The CDR3 bases are TGTGCCTGGACCCCCGGGACAGTTAATTCACCCCTCCACTTT.

The rearrangement joins TRBV25-1 to TRBJ2-2; 8 nucleotides align to TRBD1. V shed 4 bases, J shed 6 bases, and the junction held 1 base outside the gene matches. CDR1 is MGHDK, CDR2 SYGVNS, per germline. CDR3 size: 13 residues. The CDR3 nucleotides are TGTGCCAGCAGTGCGACAGGGGCCGGGGAGCTGTTTTTT. Translation: CASSATGAGELFF.

V is TRBV7-7 and J is TRBJ2-3; D may correspond to TRBD1 or TRBD2 (6 bases each). The CDR3 has 15 residues. V lost 2 bases and J 5 bases, leaving 14 bases between the germline ends. Germline V gives CDR1 SSHAT, CDR2 FNYEAQ (reference sequence). In DNA, the CDR3 is TGTGCCAGCAGCTTAAAAGGGGGGCTGAGAGATACGCAGTATTTT. Translation: CASSLKGGLRDTQYF.

J is TRBJ2-7 and V is TRBV7-2, with 8 positions matching TRBD2. CDR3 length equals 16 residues. The germline CDR1 and CDR2 sequences are SGHTA and FQGNSA. V lost 5 bases to trimming and J lost 5 bases; unmatched junction nucleotides: 14. In DNA, the CDR3 is TGTGCCAGCAGCGAAATACCGGGACTAGGAGGTCACGAGCAGTACTTC. Translating gives CASSEIPGLGGHEQYF.

The chain couples TRBV2 to TRBJ1-5; no firm D call. Germline V gene lookup returns CDR1 SNHLY and CDR2 FYNNEI. The CDR3 has 15 residues. Between the trimmed V and J ends, which lost 6 bases and 6 bases, there was a span of 18 bases. The CDR3, as DNA: TGTGCCAGCAGCCCGCAAAACAGTGGGGTTCAGCCCCAGCATTTT. Its translation: CASSPQNSGVQPQHF.

The chain recombines TRBV3-1 (or the pseudogene TRBV3-2) with TRBJ2-4; no clear D. The V and J ends lost 0 bases and 0 bases respectively, with 6 bases between them. Germline V lookup: CDR1 LGHDT, CDR2 YNNKEL (reference sequence). This CDR3 has 15 residues. The CDR3 reads CASSQDTLAKNIQYF. The CDR3 DNA follows: TGTGCCAGCAGCCAAGACACCTTAGCCAAAAACATTCAGTACTTC.

The chain combines TRBV5-1 with TRBJ2-1; TRBD2 matches 7 bases. In germline, CDR1 is SGHRS, CDR2 YFSETQ. The CDR3 is 14 amino acids. The V segment lost 2 bases and the J segment 6 bases; nucleotides outside the gene matches: 5. DNA of the CDR3: TGCGCCAGCAGCTTCTCCCCGGGGGGCAATGAGCAGTTCTTC. It specifies CASSFSPGGNEQFF.

The chain recombines TRBV14 with TRBJ2-3, with TRBD2 identical over 8 bases. Germline V CDR1 and CDR2: SGHDN, FVKESK. Trimming took 3 bases from V and 6 from J; bases not matched to a gene: 11. This CDR3 contains 16 residues. For the CDR3, the DNA is TGTGCCAGCAGCCACGCGGGGGGCCTGTTTTGGGATACGCAGTATTTT. Residues: CASSHAGGLFWDTQYF.

The chain combines TRBV7-6 with TRBJ1-1; TRBD1 aligns across 12 bases. The CDR3 consists of 18 residues. Germline V CDR1 and CDR2: SGHVS, FNYEAQ. J gave up 1 base and V 2 bases, and 8 bases lay outside the gene matches. CDR3 loop: CASSLLRGTGGENTEAFF. The CDR3 bases are TGTGCCAGCAGCTTATTAAGGGGGACAGGGGGCGAGAACACTGAAGCTTTCTTT.

A word on this clone: One junction end disagrees with the germline gene, perhaps due to a read error. The chain combines TRBV2 with TRBJ2-5, with D maybe TRBD1 (6 bases). This CDR3 region has 12 residues. Germline-derived CDR1 and CDR2 are SNHLY and FYNNEI. CDR3 in amino acids: CASSKLRDTPYF. CDR3 DNA: TGTGCCAGCAGTAAACTACGGGACACCCCGTACTTC.

This clone is a singleton in its sample. The chain recombines TRBV5-1 with TRBJ2-1; D is uncertain. The CDR3 has 15 amino acids. The V end lost 0 bases, the J end lost 4 bases, and 11 bases lay between the germline ends. Germline loops: CDR1 SGHRS, CDR2 YFSETQ. DNA of the CDR3: TGCGCCAGCAGCTTGGCCCAGCCGCTGTACAATGAGCAGTTCTTC. Its translation is CASSLAQPLYNEQFF.

J is TRBJ1-1 and V is TRBV6-5; perhaps TRBD1 as D (5 bases). CDR3 size: 13 residues. Germline values: CDR1 MNHEY, CDR2 SVGAGI. V was trimmed by 10 bases and J by 5 bases, leaving 17 bases between them. The CDR3 here is CATTLGEATEAFF. The CDR3, as DNA: TGTGCCACGACCTTAGGGGAGGCGACTGAAGCTTTCTTT.

This chain uses TRBV11-3 with TRBJ2-7; D ambiguous. V was cut by 1 base and J by 0 bases, with 7 bases left in between. The CDR3 contains 14 residues. Germline values: CDR1 SGHNT, CDR2 YENEEA. The CDR3 DNA is TGTGCCAGCAGCTTAGCGCCTCCCTCCTACGAGCAGTACTTC. Translating gives CASSLAPPSYEQYF.

V and J are TRBV7-9 and TRBJ2-1, with TRBD2 matching over 12 bases. The ends lost 3 bases at V and 4 bases at J; junction bases unmatched: 7. Germline assignment: CDR1 SEHNR and CDR2 FQNEAQ (reference sequence). The CDR3 runs 17 residues. The chain's CDR3 is CASSLTSGLAGYNEQFF. The CDR3 DNA reads as TGTGCCAGCAGCTTGACCTCGGGACTAGCGGGTTACAATGAGCAGTTCTTC.

CDR3 sequence (DNA): TGTGCCAGCAGCTTAGGGGACAGGGGGAACTACGAGCAGTACTTC. It is translated as CASSLGDRGNYEQYF. The chain combines TRBV7-9 with TRBJ2-7; the match to TRBD1 covers 11 bases. Germline V gene lookup returns CDR1 SEHNR and CDR2 FQNEAQ (reference sequence). The V and J ends lost 1 base and 3 bases, in that order; junction bases with no gene match: 2. This CDR3 region has 15 residues.

V usage is TRBV18 and J usage is TRBJ1-2, with TRBD1 identical over 9 bases. CDR1 and CDR2 (germline): KGHSH, LQKENI. The CDR3 contains 15 residues. The V gene end was trimmed by 0 bases and the J gene end by 7 bases; junction bases not matched to a gene: 6. The CDR3 spells CASSPPQGQGGGYTF. The CDR3 bases are TGTGCCAGCTCACCACCCCAGGGACAGGGTGGTGGCTACACCTTC.